The 32 T cell receptor beta chains given below trace back to one sample, sequenced in a study of CXCR3-negative and CXCR3-positive naive CD8 T cells. Through 5' RACE with UMI labels, the TRB cDNA libraries were prepared. TCRdb reprocessed the 5' RACE reads and stores each CDR3 protein as one record, lacking DNA. Here the sample table reports roughly 89,000 distinct CDR3 sequences. The sample comprised naive CXCR3- CD8+ T cells from blood. Subset denoted: CD45RO-CCR7+CD27+CD95- naive CD8+ T cells lacking CXCR3 (TNR3-). These TCRs come from a human donor in good health. Some clones in this sample may be carry-over from other donors' samples.

The V call is TRBV13, the J call TRBJ1-1. This CDR3 contains 15 residues. Germline CDR1 is PRHDT and CDR2 is FYEKMQ (reference sequence). The CDR3 is CASSLGGYSNTEAFF. Full variable domain (rest looked up from reference TRBV13 and TRBJ1-1): AAGVIQSPRHLIKEKRETATLKCYPIPRHDTVYWYQQGPGQDPQFLISFYEKMQSDKGSIPDRFSAQQFSDYHSELNMSSLELGDSALYFCASSLGGYSNTEAFFGQGTRLTVV.

The chain employs TRBV15 and TRBJ2-1; TCRdb lists TRBD2, though no DNA is available to test this call. In germline, CDR1 is LNHNV, CDR2 YYDKDF (reference sequence). This CDR3 is 16 amino acids long. CDR3 region: CATSITSGGANNEQFF.

The chain uses TRBV7-8 and TRBJ2-1. Per the germline V gene, CDR1 is SGHVS and CDR2 is FQNEAQ. This CDR3 is 15 amino acids long. The CDR3 here is CASSLGGSFGNEQFF.

This sequence joins TRBV7-9 and TRBJ2-1; TCRdb returns TRBD2, unconfirmable since there is no DNA. The CDR3 is 20 residues long. The germline gives CDR1 SEHNR, CDR2 FQNEAQ (reference sequence). CDR3 residues: CASSLPPGLAEPTNYNEQFF.

The rearrangement joins TRBV12-5 to TRBJ1-6; TCRdb selects TRBD1, and the lack of DNA leaves this call unchecked. Germline loops: CDR1 LGHNT, CDR2 FRNRAP. This CDR3 comprises 14 residues. CDR3 loop: CASGPDRVSSPLHF.

The chain links TRBV20-1 to TRBJ1-5; the D call from TCRdb, TRBD1, cannot be confirmed without DNA. Germline V CDR1 and CDR2: DFQATT, SNEGSKA (reference sequence). The CDR3 loop spans 13 amino acids. The CDR3: CSLGQGVNQPQHF.

The chain recombines TRBV9 with TRBJ2-7; TCRdb names TRBD1, which stays unverified in the absence of DNA. Germline V lookup: CDR1 SGDLS, CDR2 YYNGEE. The CDR3 is 16 amino acids. The CDR3: CASSESGQTITYEQYF. The full variable domain, with the rest looked up from reference TRBV9 and TRBJ2-7, is DSGVTQTPKHLITATGQRVTLRCSPRSGDLSVYWYQQSLDQGLQFLIQYYNGEERAKGNILERFSAQQFPDLHSELNLSSLELGDSALYFCASSESGQTITYEQYFGPGTRLTVT.

V gene TRBV6-2 or TRBV6-3 combines with J gene TRBJ2-7; there is no DNA to check the TCRdb D call of TRBD2. This CDR3 is built from 14 residues. Germline CDR1 reads MNHEY; CDR2 reads SVGEGT. CDR3 in amino acids: CASSYGAGGYEQYF.

This chain joins TRBV7-9 and TRBJ2-1. CDR1 and CDR2 (germline): SEHNR, FQNEAQ (reference sequence). The CDR3 contains 15 residues. CDR3 amino acids: CASSRRTEKYNEQFF.

The rearrangement links TRBV12-3 or TRBV12-4 to TRBJ2-7; TCRdb indicates TRBD2, and absent DNA this call remains unverified. The CDR3 loop spans 14 amino acids. The CDR3 loop reads CASSPTSHPYEQYF.

The V gene is TRBV7-3, the J gene TRBJ1-4; the D call from TCRdb, TRBD1, cannot be confirmed without DNA. There are 15 residues in the CDR3. Germline V gene lookup returns CDR1 SGHTA and CDR2 FQGTGA. The CDR3 here is CASSWGTVRNEKLFF. Based on the CDR3 plus reference TRBV7-3 and TRBJ1-4, the full variable domain is GAGVSQTPSNKVTEKGKYVELRCDPISGHTALYWYRQSLGQGPEFLIYFQGTGAADDSGLPNDRFFAVRPEGSVSTLKIQRTERGDSAVYLCASSWGTVRNEKLFFGSGTQLSVL.

The genes are TRBV14 and TRBJ1-2. Germline CDR1 SGHDN, CDR2 FVKESK. The CDR3 is 12 amino acids. CDR3 region: CASSGGFYGYTF.

The chain carries TRBV25-1 and TRBJ2-7. Germline V lookup: CDR1 MGHDK, CDR2 SYGVNS. The CDR3 is 14 amino acids. The CDR3 spells CASSESNTIYEQYF.

The chain has TRBV6-7 and TRBJ2-2; without DNA, the TCRdb call of TRBD2 cannot be checked. TRBV6-7 counts as an open reading frame of uncertain function. This CDR3 spans 17 amino acids. CDR3 in amino acids: CASSPSAGGPVAGELFF.

The V gene is TRBV6-5, the J gene TRBJ1-1. CDR1 is MNHEY and CDR2 is SVGAGI in the germline V gene. CDR3 length: 14 amino acids. The CDR3: CASSYSGSNTEAFF.

The chain combines TRBV21-1 with TRBJ2-3; lacking DNA, the TRBD2 call made by TCRdb goes unchecked. TRBV21-1 is noted as a pseudogene. The CDR3 is 16 residues long. This CDR3 is CASSKATSTSLDTQYF.

The chain uses TRBV29-1 and TRBJ1-2; without DNA, the TCRdb call of TRBD1 cannot be checked. Germline loops: CDR1 SQVTM, CDR2 ANQGSEA. CDR3 length equals 15 residues. The CDR3 sequence: CSVDAMVRADYGYTF.

V usage is TRBV29-1 and J usage is TRBJ1-4; no DNA is available, so the TRBD1 call from TCRdb remains unchecked. CDR1 and CDR2 from the germline V gene are SQVTM and ANQGSEA. This CDR3 is 13 amino acids long. CDR3 sequence: CSVVLGANEKLFF. The variable domain in full, with the rest retrieved from reference TRBV29-1 and TRBJ1-4, is SAVISQKPSRDICQRGTSLTIQCQVDSQVTMMFWYRQQPGQSLTLIATANQGSEATYESGFVIDKFPISRPNLTFSTLTVSNMSPEDSSIYLCSVVLGANEKLFFGSGTQLSVL.

The genes are TRBV6-5 and TRBJ2-5. CDR1 is MNHEY, CDR2 SVGAGI, per germline. The CDR3 totals 13 residues. The CDR3 protein is CASSRTEQETQYF.

The CDR3: CASSSGGGRGSGNTIYF. The chain carries TRBV7-9 and TRBJ1-3; TCRdb reports TRBD1, a call that lacks DNA to check it against. The CDR3 has 17 amino acids. CDR1 SEHNR and CDR2 FQNEAQ come from the germline V gene (reference sequence).

The rearrangement joins TRBV3-1 to TRBJ2-5; TCRdb proposes TRBD2, but this gene call is untestable without DNA. The V gene's germline CDR1 is LGHDT and CDR2 YNNKEL (reference sequence). The CDR3 contains 13 residues. The CDR3 region is CASSGLAKETQYF.

J is TRBJ2-3 and V is TRBV7-9; TCRdb selects TRBD2, and the lack of DNA leaves this call unchecked. CDR1 is SEHNR and CDR2 is FQNEAQ in the germline V gene (reference sequence). The CDR3 consists of 14 residues. The CDR3 region is CASVVGRGKDTQYF.

The chain recombines TRBV6-1 with TRBJ2-1; TCRdb calls TRBD2, which cannot be checked without DNA. Per germline, CDR1 MNHNS and CDR2 SASEGT. This CDR3 comprises 13 residues. The CDR3 sequence: CATPGGSYNEQFF.

The chain carries TRBV19 and TRBJ1-1; TCRdb indicates TRBD1, and absent DNA this call remains unverified. The germline V gene encodes CDR1 LNHDA and CDR2 SQIVND (reference sequence). The CDR3 has 14 amino acids. The CDR3 here is CASTRTGPNTEAFF.

The V and J genes are TRBV7-9 and TRBJ2-5; TCRdb names TRBD2, which stays unverified in the absence of DNA. CDR1 and CDR2 from the germline V gene are SEHNR and FQNEAQ (reference sequence). CDR3 size: 16 residues. The CDR3 loop is CASSLLSGRAQETQYF.

The chain links TRBV12-3 or TRBV12-4 to TRBJ2-7; checking the TCRdb D call of TRBD1 is not possible without DNA. CDR3 size: 14 residues. CDR3 protein: CASGGTGGSYEQYF.

The CDR3 is CSASGLTDTQYF. The genes are TRBV20-1 and TRBJ2-3; as DNA is missing, the TRBD2 call by TCRdb cannot be tested. The CDR3 runs 12 residues. Germline V gene data show CDR1 as DFQATT and CDR2 as SNEGSKA (reference sequence).

The chain joins TRBV28 to TRBJ2-5; the TCRdb D gene call, TRBD1, has no DNA to confirm it. The length of the CDR3 is 16 residues. The germline V gene encodes CDR1 MDHEN and CDR2 SYDVKM. This CDR3 is CASSPADSLGGETQYF.

V gene TRBV12-3 or TRBV12-4 combines with J gene TRBJ1-1; the D call from TCRdb, TRBD1, cannot be confirmed without DNA. The CDR3 extends over 16 amino acids. This CDR3 reads CASSQGSRQGGTEAFF.

J is TRBJ2-4 and V is TRBV30. This CDR3 has 11 residues. Per the germline V gene, CDR1 is GTSNPN and CDR2 is SVGIG (reference sequence). The chain's CDR3 is CAWSVRDIQYF.

This chain connects TRBV5-8 to TRBJ2-7; TCRdb outputs TRBD1, but without DNA this stays unchecked. Germline V CDR1 and CDR2: SGHTS, YDEGEE. The length of the CDR3 is 14 residues. This CDR3 is CASSFGGQGRQQYF.

The chain employs TRBV27 and TRBJ2-7; TCRdb selects TRBD1, and the lack of DNA leaves this call unchecked. CDR3 length equals 14 residues. The germline V gene encodes CDR1 MNHEY and CDR2 SMNVEV (reference sequence). The CDR3 sequence: CASSLGVGGHEQYF.